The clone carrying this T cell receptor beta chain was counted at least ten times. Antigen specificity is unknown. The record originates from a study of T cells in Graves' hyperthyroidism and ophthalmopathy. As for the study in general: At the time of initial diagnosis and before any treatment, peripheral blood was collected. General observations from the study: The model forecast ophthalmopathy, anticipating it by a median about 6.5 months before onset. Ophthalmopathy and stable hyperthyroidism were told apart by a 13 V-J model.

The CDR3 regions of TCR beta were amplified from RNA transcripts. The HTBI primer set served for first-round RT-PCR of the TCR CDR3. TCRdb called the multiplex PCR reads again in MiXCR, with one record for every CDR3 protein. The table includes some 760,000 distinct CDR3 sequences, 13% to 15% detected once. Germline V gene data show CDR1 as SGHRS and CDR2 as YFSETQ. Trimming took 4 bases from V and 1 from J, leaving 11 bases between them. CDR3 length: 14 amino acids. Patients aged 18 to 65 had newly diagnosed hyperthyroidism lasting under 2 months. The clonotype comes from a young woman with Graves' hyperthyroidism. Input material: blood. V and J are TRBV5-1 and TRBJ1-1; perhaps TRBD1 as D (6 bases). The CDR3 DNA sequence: TGCGCCAGCAGCGTAGCGACAGGGAACACTGAAGCTTTCTTT. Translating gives CASSVATGNTEAFF.